The 2 T cell receptor beta chains below all came from one sample that was sequenced in a study of shared clonotypes between healthy human individuals. Naive CD8 cells comprised CD45RO-negative, CCR7-positively selected cells, excluding terminally differentiated effector memory CD45RA+ cells. Produced via immunoSEQ multiplex PCR; TCRdb's table is partial and in-frame only. Among some 2.1 million clones listed, 85% to 95% were seen once. Source material: naive CD8+ T cells from PBMCs. Every receptor here comes from a man aged 18-30 years in good health. Some clones in this sample may be carry-over from other donors' samples.

The CDR3 region has the DNA TGCGCCAGCAGCTTGATATCCTCCACTGGAAACACCATATATTTT. Its protein product is CASSLISSTGNTIYF. The gene calls are TRBV5-1 and TRBJ1-3, with D unresolved. The V gene's germline CDR1 is SGHRS and CDR2 YFSETQ. V lost 1 base to trimming and J lost 2 bases, with 10 bases between them. The CDR3 has 15 residues.

The CDR3 sequence: CASSEVTRPSYEQYF. The CDR3 DNA is TGTGCCAGCAGTGAAGTGACTAGGCCCTCCTACGAGCAGTACTTC. The rearrangement links TRBV2 to TRBJ2-7; weak D call: TRBD2 (6 bases). Trimming stripped 1 base from V and 0 bases from J, with 10 bases between. This CDR3 has 15 amino acids. Germline V gene data show CDR1 as SNHLY and CDR2 as FYNNEI.